What follows describes a single T cell receptor beta chain. Germline-derived CDR1 and CDR2 are SQVTM and ANQGSEA. V trimming: 7 bases; J trimming: 7 bases; junction bases outside the gene matches: 6. This CDR3 region has 11 residues. Authors' analysis steps: Scientists estimated how many nucleated cells there were by amplifying reference gene primers. This table comes from immunoSEQ multiplex PCR, and its TCRdb copy is limited to in-frame clones, with some not included. That table gives V, J and clone size, and the DNA gave D and trimming. The sample has fewer than 200,000 clones, about four fifths seen once. Seattle's enrolled individuals joined amid active infection and were then monitored longitudinally. The sample comes from a study of blood T cell repertoires in COVID-19.

The origin of this receptor is an elderly woman with COVID-19, enrolled during active disease. Sequenced: peripheral blood. The chain uses TRBV29-1 and TRBJ1-2; TRBD1 agrees at 7 bases. CDR3 in DNA: TGCAGCGACTACAGGGGAGCTGGCTACACCTTC. This translates into CSDYRGAGYTF.